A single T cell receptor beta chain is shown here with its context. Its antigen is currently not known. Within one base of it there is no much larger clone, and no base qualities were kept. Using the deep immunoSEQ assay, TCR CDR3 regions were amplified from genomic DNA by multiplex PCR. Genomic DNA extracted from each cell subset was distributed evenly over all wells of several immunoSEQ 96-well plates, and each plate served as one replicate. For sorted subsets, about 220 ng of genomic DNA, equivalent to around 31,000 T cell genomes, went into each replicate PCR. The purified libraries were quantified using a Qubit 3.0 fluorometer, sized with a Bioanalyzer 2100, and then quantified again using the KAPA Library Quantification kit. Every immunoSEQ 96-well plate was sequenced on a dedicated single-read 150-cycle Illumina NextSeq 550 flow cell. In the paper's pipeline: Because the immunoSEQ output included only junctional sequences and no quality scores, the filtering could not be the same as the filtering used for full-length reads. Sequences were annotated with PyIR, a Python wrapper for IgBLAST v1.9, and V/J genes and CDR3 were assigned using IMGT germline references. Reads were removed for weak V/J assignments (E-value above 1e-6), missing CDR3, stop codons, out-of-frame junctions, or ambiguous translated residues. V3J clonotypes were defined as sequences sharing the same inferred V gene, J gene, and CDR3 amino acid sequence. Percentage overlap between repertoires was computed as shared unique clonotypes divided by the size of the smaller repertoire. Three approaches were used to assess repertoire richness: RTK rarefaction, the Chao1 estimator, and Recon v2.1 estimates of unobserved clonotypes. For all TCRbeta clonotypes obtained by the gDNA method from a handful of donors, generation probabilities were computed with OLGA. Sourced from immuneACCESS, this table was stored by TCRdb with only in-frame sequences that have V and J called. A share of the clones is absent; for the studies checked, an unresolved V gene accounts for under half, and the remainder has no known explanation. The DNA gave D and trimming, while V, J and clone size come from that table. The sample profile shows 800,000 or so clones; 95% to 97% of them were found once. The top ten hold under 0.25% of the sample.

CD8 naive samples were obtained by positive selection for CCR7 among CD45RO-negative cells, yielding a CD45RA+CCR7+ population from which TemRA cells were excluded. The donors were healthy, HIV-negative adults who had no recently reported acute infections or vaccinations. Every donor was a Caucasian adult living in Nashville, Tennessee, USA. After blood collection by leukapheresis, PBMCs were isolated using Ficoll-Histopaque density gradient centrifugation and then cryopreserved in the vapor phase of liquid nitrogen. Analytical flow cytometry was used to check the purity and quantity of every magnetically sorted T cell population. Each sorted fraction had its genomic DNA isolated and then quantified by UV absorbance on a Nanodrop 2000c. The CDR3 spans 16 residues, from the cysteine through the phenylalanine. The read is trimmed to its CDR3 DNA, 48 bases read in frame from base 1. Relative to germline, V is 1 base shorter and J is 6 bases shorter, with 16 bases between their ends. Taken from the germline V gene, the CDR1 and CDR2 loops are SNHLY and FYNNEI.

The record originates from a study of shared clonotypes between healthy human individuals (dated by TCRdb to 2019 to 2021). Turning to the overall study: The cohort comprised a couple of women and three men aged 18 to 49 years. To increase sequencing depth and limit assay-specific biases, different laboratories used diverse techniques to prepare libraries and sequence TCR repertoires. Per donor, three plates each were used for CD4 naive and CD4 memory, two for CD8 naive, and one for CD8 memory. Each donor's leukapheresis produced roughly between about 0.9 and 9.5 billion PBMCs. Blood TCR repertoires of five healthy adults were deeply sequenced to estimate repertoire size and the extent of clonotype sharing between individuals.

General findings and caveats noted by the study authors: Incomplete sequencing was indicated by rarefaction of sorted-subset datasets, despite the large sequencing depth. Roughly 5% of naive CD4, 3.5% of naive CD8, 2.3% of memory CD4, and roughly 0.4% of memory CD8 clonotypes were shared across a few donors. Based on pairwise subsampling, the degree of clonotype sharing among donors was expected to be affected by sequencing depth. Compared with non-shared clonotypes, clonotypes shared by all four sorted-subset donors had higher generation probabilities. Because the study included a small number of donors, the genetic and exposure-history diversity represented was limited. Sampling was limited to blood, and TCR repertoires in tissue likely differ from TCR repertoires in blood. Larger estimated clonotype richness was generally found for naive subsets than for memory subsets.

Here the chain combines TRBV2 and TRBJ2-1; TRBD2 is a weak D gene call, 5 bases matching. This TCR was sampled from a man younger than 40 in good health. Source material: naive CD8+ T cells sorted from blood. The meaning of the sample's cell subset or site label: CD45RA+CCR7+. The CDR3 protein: CASSEGFGRRSNEQFF. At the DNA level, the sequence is TGTGCCAGCAGTGAAGGTTTCGGGCGGAGGAGCAATGAGCAGTTCTTC.